These 30 T cell receptor beta chains came from one sample sequenced in a study of OX40 agonist ivuxolimab in advanced cancers. Sequencing used immunoSEQ multiplex PCR; TCRdb keeps in-frame clones, though not all of them. The table lists approximately 62,000 clones, approximately 85% of them singletons. The sample in question was CD4+ or CD8+ T cells sorted from blood, obtained in a trial of the OX40 agonist ivuxolimab. The receptors shown here come from an adult with an advanced solid tumor such as melanoma, head and neck, liver or kidney cancer.

This chain's CDR3 is CASSAGLAEYNEQFF. The CDR3 DNA reads TGTGCCAGCAGTGCAGGACTAGCGGAGTACAATGAGCAGTTCTTC. The rearrangement links TRBV7-2 to TRBJ2-1, with 10 bases matching TRBD2. Germline values: CDR1 SGHTA, CDR2 FQGNSA. This CDR3 comprises 15 residues. The trim removed 6 bases at V and 4 bases at J, leaving 6 bases unmatched.

The chain uses TRBV5-1 and TRBJ1-1, with TRBD1 identical over 7 bases. V shed 4 bases, J shed 1 base, and the junction held 4 bases outside the gene matches. The CDR3 has 14 amino acids. The germline gives CDR1 SGHRS, CDR2 YFSETQ. CDR3 in amino acids: CASSQGGGNTEAFF. The CDR3 nucleotides are TGCGCCAGCAGCCAGGGGGGTGGGAACACTGAAGCTTTCTTT.

V gene TRBV4-3 combines with J gene TRBJ1-5; TRBD1 might be the D (6 bases). Per the germline V gene, CDR1 is LGHNA and CDR2 is YSLEER. Trimming took 4 bases from V and 7 from J, leaving 20 bases between them. CDR3 length equals 16 residues. The CDR3 sequence is CASSRGFGGAYQPQHF. In DNA, the CDR3 is TGCGCCAGCAGCCGGGGGTTCGGGGGGGCTTACCAGCCCCAGCATTTT.

This clone was seen only a few times. This chain links TRBV5-1 with TRBJ2-1; TRBD1 matches 7 bases. This CDR3 is 14 amino acids long. Germline CDR1 SGHRS, CDR2 YFSETQ. V lost 0 bases to trimming and J lost 11 bases; unmatched junction nucleotides: 8. In DNA form, the CDR3 reads TGCGCCAGCAGCTTGGACCCGACAGGGATAAAGCAGTTCTTC. Amino acid sequence: CASSLDPTGIKQFF.

The genes are TRBV6-5 and TRBJ1-2, with D perhaps TRBD1 (5 bases). Trimming cost V 7 bases and J 2 bases, with 14 bases left between them. The CDR3 totals 14 residues. Germline V CDR1 and CDR2: MNHEY, SVGAGI. CDR3 region: CASTLLGGNYGYTF. As DNA, the CDR3 is TGTGCCAGCACCCTCCTCGGGGGAAACTATGGCTACACCTTC.

This clone was seen a single time. This chain joins TRBV28 and TRBJ1-1, with D maybe TRBD1 (5 bases). This CDR3 has 13 residues. The V end lost 6 bases, the J end lost 6 bases, and 14 bases lay between the germline ends. Germline values: CDR1 MDHEN, CDR2 SYDVKM. CDR3 region: CASSLGGLPEAFF. The CDR3 DNA reads as TGTGCCAGCAGCCTCGGGGGTCTACCTGAAGCTTTCTTT.

The chain is built from TRBV15 and TRBJ2-7, with 8 nucleotides matching TRBD2. CDR3 size: 16 residues. The J segment lost 4 bases and the V segment lost 0 bases, leaving 8 bases of the junction unmatched. CDR1 is LNHNV and CDR2 is YYDKDF in the germline V gene (reference sequence). DNA for the CDR3: TGTGCCACCAGCAGAGATGAAGCGGGAGACAGGTACGAGCAGTACTTC. Translating it yields CATSRDEAGDRYEQYF.

CDR3 in amino acids: CASSGTGGQNYGYTF. The CDR3 nucleotides are TGCGCCAGCAGCGGGACAGGGGGACAAAACTATGGCTACACCTTC. The J gene is TRBJ1-2, the V gene TRBV5-1, with 11 bases identical to TRBD1. The germline CDR1 and CDR2 sequences are SGHRS and YFSETQ. Unmatched junction bases numbered 4, after V lost 4 bases and J lost 2 bases. CDR3 length: 15 amino acids.

This clone showed up just a few times. The V and J genes are TRBV19 and TRBJ1-2; tentative D call: TRBD1 (5 bases). V lost 6 bases, J lost 3 bases, and 11 bases lay in between. The length of the CDR3 is 13 residues. Germline CDR1 reads LNHDA; CDR2 reads SQIVND (reference sequence). CDR3 in DNA: TGTGCCAGTAGGGTCGACAGTTACTATGGCTACACCTTC. It specifies CASRVDSYYGYTF.

The chain is built from TRBV28 and TRBJ2-7; unclear D gene. The CDR3 has 10 amino acids. Trimming pared 6 bases from V and 1 base from J, leaving 1 base between. Germline V gene lookup returns CDR1 MDHEN and CDR2 SYDVKM. CDR3 sequence reads: CASRSYEQYF. DNA of the CDR3: TGTGCCAGCAGGTCCTACGAGCAGTACTTC.

J is TRBJ2-1 and V is TRBV11-2; D remains ambiguous. The CDR3 loop spans 14 amino acids. V gave up 0 bases and J gave up 11 bases, with 14 bases separating them. Germline CDR1 and CDR2: SGHAT and FQNNGV. The CDR3 region is CASSLDHSTRKQFF. CDR3 nucleotide sequence: TGTGCCAGCAGCTTAGATCACAGTACAAGGAAGCAGTTCTTC.

The V and J genes are TRBV11-2 and TRBJ2-7; D gene uncertain. CDR3 size: 17 residues. Trimming cost V 5 bases and J 2 bases, with 22 bases left between them. Germline CDR1 reads SGHAT; CDR2 reads FQNNGV. This CDR3 reads CASSPSWNPLLTYEQYF. The CDR3 region has the DNA TGTGCCAGCAGCCCATCCTGGAATCCGCTATTAACCTACGAGCAGTACTTC.

This sequence joins TRBV27 and TRBJ2-1; D unresolved. CDR1 is MNHEY and CDR2 is SMNVEV in the germline V gene (reference sequence). This CDR3 comprises 12 residues. Deletions cut 5 bases from V and 8 bases from J, with 10 bases between. In DNA form, the CDR3 reads TGTGCCAGCAGTACGGGTTGGTATGAGCAGTTCTTC. Protein product: CASSTGWYEQFF.

The chain links TRBV6-1 to TRBJ1-5; TRBD1 matches at 7 bases. The germline V gene encodes CDR1 MNHNS and CDR2 SASEGT. The J segment lost 6 bases and the V segment lost 5 bases, leaving 10 bases of the junction unmatched. CDR3 length: 15 residues. CDR3 region: CASSMTGNIGQPQHF. For the CDR3, the DNA is TGTGCCAGCAGTATGACAGGGAATATCGGTCAGCCCCAGCATTTT.

The chain employs TRBV19 and TRBJ1-2; unclear D gene. The ends were cut back, 1 base at V and 4 bases at J, with 13 bases in the middle. CDR3 length equals 15 residues. Germline CDR1 LNHDA, CDR2 SQIVND (reference sequence). The CDR3 spells CASSIVRRISYGYTF. Here the CDR3 DNA reads TGTGCCAGTAGTATAGTACGCAGGATCAGCTATGGCTACACCTTC. Drawing the rest from reference TRBV19 and TRBJ1-2, the complete variable domain is DGGITQSPKYLFRKEGQNVTLSCEQNLNHDAMYWYRQDPGQGLRLIYYSQIVNDFQKGDIAEGYSVSREKKESFPLTVTSAQKNPTAFYLCASSIVRRISYGYTFGSGTRLTVV.

The chain recombines TRBV28 with TRBJ1-5; no reliable D call. V was shortened by 3 bases and J by 0 bases, with 12 bases between the two germline ends. Germline V gene data show CDR1 as MDHEN and CDR2 as SYDVKM. There are 16 residues in the CDR3. CDR3 sequence reads: CASSFSAAYSNQPQHF. The CDR3, as DNA: TGTGCCAGCAGTTTTTCGGCAGCATATAGCAATCAGCCCCAGCATTTT. Full variable domain (missing parts from reference TRBV28 and TRBJ1-5): DVKVTQSSRYLVKRTGEKVFLECVQDMDHENMFWYRQDPGLGLRLIYFSYDVKMKEKGDIPEGYSVSREKKERFSLILESASTNQTSMYLCASSFSAAYSNQPQHFGDGTRLSIL.

Of note for this clone: Just one base apart from a much larger clone, this may be a read error. This specimen includes other DNA sequences encoding the same CDR3. The chain carries TRBV18 and TRBJ2-7; 11 bases fit TRBD2. The V gene's germline CDR1 is KGHSH and CDR2 LQKENI. The ends lost 0 bases at V and 0 bases at J; junction bases unmatched: 4. This CDR3 spans 17 amino acids. CDR3 sequence: CASSPPLAGGYSYEQYF. DNA for the CDR3: TGTGCCAGCTCACCACCTCTAGCGGGAGGTTACTCCTACGAGCAGTACTTC.

Concerning this clone: An end of the junction differs from the germline gene, which may be a read error. The chain carries TRBV7-7 and TRBJ2-1; 12 bases are shared with TRBD2. CDR1 SSHAT and CDR2 FNYEAQ come from the germline V gene (reference sequence). The CDR3 runs to 15 residues. CDR3 protein: CASSPGLAGYNEQFF. The CDR3 region has the DNA TGTGCTAGCAGCCCCGGACTAGCGGGGTACAATGAGCAGTTCTTC. Full variable domain (outside the CDR3, taken from reference TRBV7-7 and TRBJ2-1): GAGVSQSPRYKVTKRGQDVTLRCDPISSHATLYWYQQALGQGPEFLTYFNYEAQPDKSGLPSDRFSAERPEGSISTLTIQRTEQRDSAMYRCASSPGLAGYNEQFFGPGTRLTVL.

V usage is TRBV9 and J usage is TRBJ2-5, with D maybe TRBD1 (5 bases). The ends were cut back, 0 bases at V and 6 bases at J, with 15 bases in the middle. This CDR3 is 15 amino acids long. Germline values: CDR1 SGDLS, CDR2 YYNGEE. CDR3 DNA: TGTGCCAGCAGCGTAGAGGGTGGGAAGGGGAAGACCCAGTACTTC. Translated, it gives CASSVEGGKGKTQYF.

J is TRBJ1-2 and V is TRBV11-2; 7 bases map to TRBD1. Germline CDR1 SGHAT, CDR2 FQNNGV. CDR3 length: 16 residues. V lost 5 bases to trimming and J lost 8 bases; unmatched junction nucleotides: 17. The CDR3 DNA follows: TGTGCCAGCAGCCAGGGGGGCGTAAGGGTAAACTTGGGCTACACCTTC. Protein sequence: CASSQGGVRVNLGYTF.

The V and J genes are TRBV11-1 and TRBJ1-1; 8 bases are shared with TRBD1. V dropped 3 bases and J dropped 4; count of bases not matched to a gene: 7. Germline V CDR1 and CDR2: SGHAT, FQDESV (reference sequence). The CDR3 has 15 amino acids. For the CDR3, the DNA is TGTGCCAGCAGCTTCTCGACAGGGGCGAGCACTGAAGCTTTCTTT. Translating it yields CASSFSTGASTEAFF.

This sequence joins TRBV7-2 and TRBJ2-2, with TRBD2 matching over 7 bases. Trimming at V came to 3 bases and at J to 5 bases, leaving 15 bases not matched to a gene. The CDR3 has 18 amino acids. Per germline, CDR1 SGHTA and CDR2 FQGNSA. CDR3: CASSFPKAGRGTTGELFF. The CDR3, as DNA: TGTGCCAGCAGCTTCCCCAAAGCGGGAAGAGGTACTACCGGGGAGCTGTTTTTT.

V and J are TRBV6-6 and TRBJ2-5; 13 bases are shared with TRBD2. J gave up 5 bases and V 6 bases, and 6 bases lay outside the gene matches. This CDR3 contains 15 residues. Germline V gives CDR1 MNHNY, CDR2 SVGAGI (reference sequence). CDR3 nucleotide sequence: TGTGCCAGCAGGCGGACTAGCGGGAGCACGGAGACCCAGTACTTC. Encoded protein: CASRRTSGSTETQYF.

V usage is TRBV15 and J usage is TRBJ2-3, with D possibly matching TRBD2 (5 bases). The V end lost 5 bases, the J end lost 1 base, and 13 bases lay between the germline ends. CDR1 and CDR2 (germline): LNHNV, YYDKDF (reference sequence). The CDR3 contains 15 residues. Written as DNA, the CDR3 is TGTGCCACCAGCGCCGGACTGCCGGGCACAGATACGCAGTATTTT. Translated: CATSAGLPGTDTQYF.

This clone was observed a single time. The chain employs TRBV9 and TRBJ2-1, with 7 bases that match TRBD2. Unmatched junction bases numbered 6, after V lost 3 bases and J lost 0 bases. The CDR3 has 16 residues. In germline, CDR1 is SGDLS, CDR2 YYNGEE. The CDR3: CASSGPGTNSYNEQFF. The CDR3 DNA reads as TGTGCCAGCAGCGGTCCCGGGACTAACTCCTACAATGAGCAGTTCTTC.

The chain links TRBV19 to TRBJ1-1; D gene ambiguous. Germline V gene sequence: CDR1 LNHDA, CDR2 SQIVND (reference sequence). This CDR3 comprises 15 residues. Between the trimmed V and J ends, which lost 7 bases and 2 bases, there was a span of 17 bases. CDR3 residues: CASKFDPNLNTEAFF. As DNA, the CDR3 is TGTGCCAGTAAATTCGACCCTAATTTAAACACTGAAGCTTTCTTT. The full variable domain, rest sourced from reference TRBV19 and TRBJ1-1, is DGGITQSPKYLFRKEGQNVTLSCEQNLNHDAMYWYRQDPGQGLRLIYYSQIVNDFQKGDIAEGYSVSREKKESFPLTVTSAQKNPTAFYLCASKFDPNLNTEAFFGQGTRLTVV.

This sequence joins TRBV19 and TRBJ2-1; D is uncertain. Germline V lookup: CDR1 LNHDA, CDR2 SQIVND (reference sequence). There are 15 residues in the CDR3. Trimming pared 6 bases from V and 4 bases from J, leaving 16 bases between. CDR3 DNA: TGTGCCAGTAGACCTACCCTCCCTTTATACAATGAGCAGTTCTTC. Amino acids: CASRPTLPLYNEQFF.

The V and J genes are TRBV7-2 and TRBJ2-7; TRBD2 agrees at 7 bases. CDR1 SGHTA and CDR2 FQGNSA come from the germline V gene. J was trimmed by 3 bases and V by 3 bases; bases with no gene match: 5. CDR3 size: 14 residues. The CDR3 DNA reads as TGTGCCAGCAGCTTGAGCGGGGCTCTCTACGAGCAGTACTTC. It codes for CASSLSGALYEQYF.

The chain employs TRBV5-1 and TRBJ2-1; weak D call: TRBD1 (6 bases). With 4 bases removed from V and 2 bases from J, the gap between germline ends came to 28 bases. From germline, CDR1 is SGHRS and CDR2 YFSETQ. The CDR3 runs 20 residues. This chain's CDR3 is CASSSPTGGQSINAYNEQFF. For the CDR3, the DNA is TGCGCCAGCAGCAGCCCGACAGGTGGGCAGTCGATAAACGCCTACAATGAGCAGTTCTTC.

The chain recombines TRBV11-2 with TRBJ2-1, with 11 bases lining up with TRBD2. Germline-derived CDR1 and CDR2 are SGHAT and FQNNGV. The CDR3 contains 14 residues. With 3 bases clipped from V and 6 bases from J, the junction kept 1 base outside the gene matches. The CDR3 nucleotides are TGTGCCAGCAGCTTCCTAGCGGGGGGCAATGAGCAGTTCTTC. As protein: CASSFLAGGNEQFF.